These 21 T cell receptor beta chains were all obtained from the same sample, sequenced in a study of blood T cell repertoires in COVID-19. Clones were sequenced by immunoSEQ multiplex PCR, and TCRdb holds only the in-frame ones, with some missing. The sample consists of approximately 300,000 clones, around 83% of them appearing once. Sequencing used peripheral blood. These receptors were taken from a woman between 45 and 60 years old with acute or convalescent COVID-19.

As concerns this clone: The sample carries other DNA sequences with the same CDR3. The chain uses TRBV9 and TRBJ2-3; 13 bases are a match to TRBD2. This CDR3 spans 16 amino acids. CDR1 SGDLS and CDR2 YYNGEE come from the germline V gene. J gave up 4 bases and V 0 bases, and 2 bases lay outside the gene matches. CDR3 nucleotide sequence: TGTGCCAGCAGCGTAGGACTAGCGGGAGGCGCAGATACGCAGTATTTT. Its protein product is CASSVGLAGGADTQYF.

The gene calls are TRBV12-3 or TRBV12-4 and TRBJ1-2, with 7 bases lining up with TRBD1. J lost 5 bases, V lost 2 bases, and 2 bases had no gene match. The CDR3 runs to 13 residues. The DNA of the CDR3 is TGTGCCAGCAGTTTACAACAGGGGTATGGCTACACCTTC. It codes for CASSLQQGYGYTF.

The chain couples TRBV10-1 to TRBJ1-5; weak D call: TRBD1 (6 bases). Germline-derived CDR1 and CDR2 are WNHNN and SYGVQD (reference sequence). The CDR3 sequence is 14 residues long. V lost 3 bases and J 7 bases, leaving 13 bases between the germline ends. For the CDR3, the DNA is TGCGCCAGCAGTGAAACGACCCAGGGGCAGCCCCAGCATTTT. This translates into CASSETTQGQPQHF.

This chain joins TRBV5-4 and TRBJ2-3; the match to TRBD1 covers 8 bases. This CDR3 is built from 14 residues. The V segment lost 9 bases and the J segment 1 base; nucleotides outside the gene matches: 7. Per germline, CDR1 SGHNT and CDR2 YYREEE (reference sequence). In DNA form, the CDR3 reads TGTGCCATTCCGGACAGGGTGGGCACAGATACGCAGTATTTT. Translation gives CAIPDRVGTDTQYF.

The rearrangement uses TRBV5-4 and TRBJ1-2; D unresolved. The CDR3 covers 13 residues. Germline V lookup: CDR1 SGHNT, CDR2 YYREEE (reference sequence). V gave up 0 bases and J gave up 6 bases, with 9 bases separating them. Written as DNA, the CDR3 is TGTGCCAGCAGCTTGGATTCTGGCCATGGCTACACCTTC. This encodes CASSLDSGHGYTF.

The J gene is TRBJ2-5, the V gene TRBV5-5; TRBD1 is a possible D gene (6 bases). From germline, CDR1 is SGHKS and CDR2 YYEKEE (reference sequence). The length of the CDR3 is 16 residues. V gave up 0 bases and J gave up 1 base, with 13 bases separating them. The CDR3, as DNA: TGTGCCAGCAGCTTGGCCGTTGGGGGCGGCCAAGAGACCCAGTACTTC. This encodes CASSLAVGGGQETQYF.

This chain links TRBV7-2 with TRBJ2-7; weak D call: TRBD2 (6 bases). Trimming removed 2 bases from V and 7 bases from J, with 18 bases in between. Germline assignment: CDR1 SGHTA and CDR2 FQGNSA. The CDR3 extends over 15 amino acids. CDR3: CASSLLIGGAGEQYF. As DNA, the CDR3 is TGTGCCAGCAGCTTACTAATTGGCGGGGCAGGGGAGCAGTACTTC.

The chain employs TRBV19 and TRBJ2-2, with TRBD2 matching over 10 bases. V lost 5 bases, J lost 6 bases, and 15 bases stayed unmatched. In germline, CDR1 is LNHDA, CDR2 SQIVND (reference sequence). This CDR3 contains 18 residues. CDR3 residues: CASSDGRAGGPRAGELFF. The CDR3 DNA reads TGTGCCAGTAGTGATGGAAGAGCGGGAGGGCCAAGGGCCGGGGAGCTGTTTTTT.

The chain has TRBV3-1 (or the pseudogene TRBV3-2) and TRBJ2-1; TRBD2 matches 10 bases. This CDR3 is 15 amino acids long. V lost 7 bases to trimming and J lost 7 bases; unmatched junction nucleotides: 10. Germline CDR1 is LGHDT and CDR2 is YNNKEL (reference sequence). The CDR3 nucleotides are TGTGCCAGCACTCTTTCTAGCGGGAGAACTAATGAGCAGTTCTTC. Protein: CASTLSSGRTNEQFF.

CDR3 region: CASSFSGTSWEQYF. In DNA form, the CDR3 reads TGTGCCAGCAGTTTCTCCGGGACTAGCTGGGAGCAGTACTTC. The chain is built from TRBV27 and TRBJ2-7; TRBD2 matches 9 bases. CDR3 length: 14 residues. J lost 7 bases, V lost 3 bases, and 7 bases had no gene match. CDR1 is MNHEY and CDR2 is SMNVEV in the germline V gene (reference sequence).

There are a few counts of this clone. This chain links TRBV18 with TRBJ1-2; D gene ambiguous. The ends were cut back, 0 bases at V and 0 bases at J, with 8 bases in the middle. The V gene's germline CDR1 is KGHSH and CDR2 LQKENI. The CDR3 covers 15 residues. DNA of the CDR3: TGTGCCAGCTCACCACCCACGGTCCCTAACTATGGCTACACCTTC. Translation: CASSPPTVPNYGYTF.

This clone was seen just once. The V and J genes are TRBV3-1 (or the pseudogene TRBV3-2) and TRBJ2-2; D is ambiguous. The CDR3 is 12 residues long. From germline, CDR1 is LGHDT and CDR2 YNNKEL (reference sequence). Deletions cut 4 bases from V and 6 bases from J, with 6 bases between. CDR3 amino acids: CASSLRSGELFF. The CDR3 DNA sequence: TGTGCCAGCAGCCTCCGTTCCGGGGAGCTGTTTTTT.

This clone was recorded only once. The chain has TRBV29-1 and TRBJ2-1; 8 nucleotides match TRBD1. CDR1 and CDR2 from the germline V gene are SQVTM and ANQGSEA. The CDR3 runs 15 residues. Trimming took 1 base from V and 1 from J; bases not matched to a gene: 3. The CDR3 sequence is CSVEGGQESYNEQFF. The CDR3, as DNA: TGCAGCGTTGAAGGGGGACAGGAATCCTACAATGAGCAGTTCTTC.

The chain is built from TRBV11-3 and TRBJ1-1; no clear D gene. V lost 5 bases and J lost 4, with 8 bases in between. Germline V CDR1 and CDR2: SGHNT, YENEEA. CDR3 size: 12 residues. CDR3 loop: CASSTGGTEAFF. CDR3 coding DNA: TGTGCCAGCAGCACGGGAGGCACTGAAGCTTTCTTT.

The CDR3 nucleotides are TGTGCCAGCAGCTTGGCGGGCCGAGACTACGGGGGCTACACCTTC. Its protein is CASSLAGRDYGGYTF. This chain uses TRBV5-6 with TRBJ1-2; D not resolved. Germline V gene lookup returns CDR1 SGHDT and CDR2 YYEEEE. The V end was cut by 0 bases, the J end by 8 bases, with 17 bases between. The length of the CDR3 is 15 residues.

The chain carries TRBV5-4 and TRBJ1-5, with 8 bases that match TRBD1. The CDR3 is 15 residues long. The V and J ends lost 3 bases and 0 bases, in that order; junction bases with no gene match: 2. The germline V gene encodes CDR1 SGHNT and CDR2 YYREEE (reference sequence). The CDR3 protein is CASSSGTGSNQPQHF. The CDR3 DNA is TGTGCCAGCAGCTCGGGGACAGGTAGCAATCAGCCCCAGCATTTT.

This rearrangement joins TRBV19 to TRBJ1-4, with D possibly matching TRBD1 (5 bases). The CDR3 is 15 amino acids. The V and J ends lost 10 bases and 2 bases respectively, with 17 bases between them. CDR1 LNHDA and CDR2 SQIVND come from the germline V gene (reference sequence). This chain's CDR3 is CATASVGGTNEKLFF. The DNA of the CDR3 is TGTGCCACCGCGTCGGTGGGGGGGACTAATGAAAAACTGTTTTTT.

This clone was found once. This chain joins TRBV18 and TRBJ1-5, with TRBD1 identical over 7 bases. The germline V gene has CDR1 KGHSH and CDR2 LQKENI. V gave up 2 bases and J gave up 1 base; unmatched junction bases: 2. CDR3 size: 15 residues. CDR3: CASSPLQGSNQPQHF. DNA of the CDR3: TGTGCCAGCTCACCATTACAGGGGAGCAATCAGCCCCAGCATTTT.

The CDR3 sequence is CASSVDTGDEKLFF. DNA of the CDR3: TGTGCCAGCAGCGTCGATACAGGGGATGAAAAACTGTTTTTT. This rearrangement joins TRBV9 to TRBJ1-4; 7 bases align to TRBD1. This CDR3 is 14 amino acids long. CDR1 is SGDLS, CDR2 YYNGEE, per germline. With V trimmed by 2 bases and J by 6 bases, 4 bases remained unmatched. Drawing the rest from reference TRBV9 and TRBJ1-4, the complete variable domain is DSGVTQTPKHLITATGQRVTLRCSPRSGDLSVYWYQQSLDQGLQFLIQYYNGEERAKGNILERFSAQQFPDLHSELNLSSLELGDSALYFCASSVDTGDEKLFFGSGTQLSVL.

V is TRBV30 and J is TRBJ2-1, with 13 bases matching TRBD2. V shed 2 bases and J 7 bases; nucleotides not matched to a gene: 5. Germline V gives CDR1 GTSNPN, CDR2 SVGIG (reference sequence). The CDR3 loop spans 15 amino acids. This chain's CDR3 is CAWSPTSGRENEQFF. In nucleotides, the CDR3 is TGTGCCTGGAGTCCCACTAGCGGGAGGGAAAATGAGCAGTTCTTC. Filled out from reference TRBV30 and TRBJ2-1, the complete variable domain reads SQTIHQWPATLVQPVGSPLSLECTVEGTSNPNLYWYRQAAGRGLQLLFYSVGIGQISSEVPQNLSASRPQDRQFILSSKKLLLSDSGFYLCAWSPTSGRENEQFFGPGTRLTVL.

The chain is built from TRBV5-4 and TRBJ2-5; no clear D gene. Germline CDR1 SGHNT, CDR2 YYREEE (reference sequence). CDR3 size: 12 residues. Trimming removed 0 bases from V and 5 bases from J, with 5 bases in between. CDR3 protein: CASSLVEETQYF. The CDR3 DNA is TGTGCCAGCAGCTTGGTCGAGGAGACCCAGTACTTC. The complete variable domain, with remaining parts taken from reference TRBV5-4 and TRBJ2-5, reads ETGVTQSPTHLIKTRGQQVTLRCSSQSGHNTVSWYQQALGQGPQFIFQYYREEENGRGNFPPRFSGLQFPNYSSELNVNALELDDSALYLCASSLVEETQYFGPGTRLLVL.